The source of this T cell receptor beta chain is a study of radiation and T cells in renal cell carcinoma. Study background: Nephrectomy followed 15 Gy stereotactic body radiation by 4 weeks.

V was shortened by 6 bases and J by 5 bases, with 17 bases between the two germline ends. This CDR3 has 15 amino acids. Germline-derived CDR1 and CDR2 are SEHNR and FQNEAQ (reference sequence). A word on this clone: Its antigen is not identified.

The sample's time point: baseline pretreatment blood. Treatment defined: 15 Gy SBRT to primary tumor, nephrectomy 4 weeks later. Serial blood draws occurred at baseline and 2 and 4 weeks post-SBRT. Overall study results and limits: Without pretreatment biopsies, baseline tumor clonotype presence was undetermined. From baseline, blood top tumor clonotypes peaked at 2 weeks post-radiation.

Assay used: immunoSEQ multiplex PCR; TCRdb lists only in-frame clones, some missing. The table has approximately 120,000 clones, about four fifths seen once. The TCR comes from a woman aged 55-69 years with renal cell carcinoma. The chain employs TRBV7-9 and TRBJ1-5, with D perhaps TRBD1 (6 bases). The sequencing here drew on blood, taken from a patient whose treatment included radiotherapy and nephrectomy. DNA for the CDR3: TGTGCCAGCAGTAAGGGCGGGACACCCTATCAGCCCCAGCATTTT. This codes for CASSKGGTPYQPQHF.